The rows below give T cell receptor beta chains drawn from one sample of a study of T cells after yellow fever vaccination. A single record per CDR3 protein comes from TCRdb applying MiXCR to the 5' RACE reads. The sample includes under 550,000 distinct CDR3 sequences, around a fifth of them seen just once. This material consisted of PBMCs, taken 21 days after the first yellow fever vaccination. The receptors were sampled from a man younger than 30 who received the YFV17D yellow fever vaccine. Each CDR3 is given with its conserved first and last residue. The D gene is left open where the match is weak. A row's size may be missing; if present it is once, few, many or a size class.

TRBV3-1	NA	TRBD1	TRBJ2-4	CASSQLGQGKNIQYF	TGTGCCAGCAGCCAATTGGGACAGGGGAAAAACATTCAGTACTTC
TRBV12-3/TRBV12-4	few	NA	TRBJ1-2	CASRAGFLEGYTF	TGTGCCAGCAGGGCGGGCTTCCTGGAGGGCTACACCTTC
TRBV4-1	few	TRBD1	TRBJ1-5	CASSQAGQANQPQHF	TGCGCCAGCAGCCAAGCGGGACAGGCCAATCAGCCCCAGCATTTT
TRBV20-1	NA	TRBD1	TRBJ1-6	CSASRNRGMVSPLHF	TGCAGTGCTAGTCGAAACAGGGGAATGGTCTCACCCCTCCACTTT
TRBV7-8	NA	NA	TRBJ2-5	CASSLGTVRTETQYF	TGTGCCAGCAGCTTAGGGACCGTGCGTACAGAGACCCAGTACTTC
TRBV27	few	NA	TRBJ1-1	CASPSEGSGFSEAFF	TGTGCCAGCCCTTCGGAGGGTAGTGGGTTTTCTGAAGCTTTCTTT
TRBV25-1	few	NA	TRBJ1-1	CASEPRGQNTEAFF	TGTGCCAGCGAACCCAGGGGCCAGAACACTGAAGCTTTCTTT
TRBV10-2	NA	TRBD2	TRBJ2-3	CASSEGLALSDTQYF	TGCGCCAGCAGTGAGGGACTAGCCCTTTCAGATACGCAGTATTTT
TRBV7-3	NA	TRBD1	TRBJ1-6	CASSLSTGAGNSPLHF	TGTGCCAGCAGCTTATCGACAGGGGCAGGTAATTCACCCCTCCACTTT
TRBV5-1	NA	TRBD1	TRBJ1-2	CASSTSPTGGLSFGYTF	TGCGCCAGCAGCACATCCCCCACAGGGGGCCTGTCGTTCGGCTACACCTTC
TRBV11-1	once	NA	TRBJ2-6	CASSFYQTGPHSGANVLTF	TGTGCCAGCAGCTTCTACCAGACAGGACCTCACTCTGGGGCCAACGTCCTGACTTTC
TRBV18	few	NA	TRBJ2-3	CASSPTGKTDTQYF	TGTGCCAGCTCACCTACAGGGAAAACAGATACGCAGTATTTT
TRBV6-1	NA	NA	TRBJ1-5	CASSPGFLNQPQHF	TGTGCCAGCTCCCCGGGCTTCCTAAATCAGCCCCAGCATTTT
TRBV28	few	NA	TRBJ2-2	CASSSADRTGELFF	TGTGCCAGCAGCTCCGCGGACAGAACCGGGGAGCTGTTTTTT
TRBV6-2/TRBV6-3	NA	NA	TRBJ1-3	CASSYSMWGSGNTIYF	TGTGCCAGCAGTTACTCGATGTGGGGGTCTGGAAACACCATATATTTT
TRBV2	few	NA	TRBJ1-3	CASSESPTRGNTIYF	TGTGCCAGCAGTGAATCTCCGACGCGGGGAAACACCATATATTTT
TRBV19	NA	NA	TRBJ2-5	CASHAGTQETQYF	TGTGCCAGTCATGCAGGCACCCAAGAGACCCAGTACTTC
TRBV5-4	NA	TRBD2	TRBJ2-5	CASSSPTSGGAWETQYF	TGTGCCAGCAGCTCCCCTACTAGCGGGGGGGCCTGGGAGACCCAGTACTTC
TRBV3-1	few	TRBD2	TRBJ2-7	CASSKPGGRISYEQYF	TGTGCCAGCAGCAAACCGGGGGGGCGAATTAGCTACGAGCAGTACTTC
TRBV21-1	NA	NA	TRBJ1-5	CASSLRGGAYNQPQHF	TGTGCCAGCAGTTTAAGGGGGGGCGCCTACAATCAGCCCCAGCATTTT
TRBV5-1	NA	TRBD2	TRBJ2-3	CASSLSGGMADTQYF	TGCGCCAGCAGCCTCAGCGGGGGGATGGCAGATACGCAGTATTTT
TRBV3-1	NA	NA	TRBJ1-2	CASSQDRGDGYTF	TGTGCCAGCAGCCAAGACAGGGGCGACGGCTACACCTTC
TRBV3-1	many	NA	TRBJ1-3	CASSLSGYGNTIYF	TGTGCCAGCAGCCTCTCGGGGTACGGAAACACCATATATTTT
TRBV12-3/TRBV12-4	few	NA	TRBJ1-5	CASLGSEEINQPQHF	TGTGCCAGCTTAGGCAGTGAGGAAATCAATCAGCCCCAGCATTTT
TRBV27	few	NA	TRBJ2-1	CASSLLRGAYNEQFF	TGTGCCAGCAGTTTATTAAGGGGGGCCTACAATGAGCAGTTCTTC
TRBV6-2/TRBV6-3	NA	NA	TRBJ2-1	CASSYSKGSPYNEQFF	TGTGCCAGCAGTTACTCAAAGGGGTCCCCCTACAATGAGCAGTTCTTC
TRBV7-8	few	NA	TRBJ1-2	CASSFSNRAQGYTF	TGTGCCAGCAGCTTTAGTAACAGGGCGCAGGGCTACACCTTC
TRBV20-1	few	NA	TRBJ1-5	CSATDSIYSNQPQHF	TGCAGTGCCACAGACAGTATCTATAGCAATCAGCCCCAGCATTTT
TRBV29-1	NA	NA	TRBJ1-2	CSVDLGAGGYTF	TGCAGCGTTGATCTGGGGGCAGGTGGCTACACCTTC
TRBV2	once	NA	TRBJ2-1	CARTQRVRNEQFF	TGTGCCAGAACTCAAAGGGTTAGGAATGAGCAGTTCTTC
TRBV5-1	few	NA	TRBJ2-1	CASSFQGTALNEQFF	TGCGCCAGCAGCTTTCAAGGGACTGCCCTGAATGAGCAGTTCTTC
TRBV7-9	few	NA	TRBJ2-4	CASSSAGPQYF	TGTGCCAGCAGTTCTGCCGGGCCGCAGTACTTC
TRBV12-3/TRBV12-4	NA	NA	TRBJ2-5	CASTSSTGTHQETQYF	TGTGCCAGCACATCTTCTACCGGGACGCACCAAGAGACCCAGTACTTC
TRBV5-1	NA	NA	TRBJ1-1	CASSLGGWGNTEAFF	TGCGCCAGCAGCTTGGGCGGATGGGGGAACACTGAAGCTTTCTTT
TRBV5-1	NA	TRBD1	TRBJ1-2	CASSLAGGGYTF	TGCGCCAGCAGCTTGGCAGGGGGTGGCTACACCTTC
TRBV10-3	NA	NA	TRBJ1-5	CAISDLGPGNQPQHF	TGTGCCATCAGTGATTTGGGCCCTGGCAATCAGCCCCAGCATTTT
TRBV6-2/TRBV6-3	NA	NA	TRBJ2-7	CASSPTGEADEQYF	TGTGCCAGCAGCCCGACAGGTGAAGCCGACGAGCAGTACTTC
TRBV10-3	few	TRBD1	TRBJ2-5	CAIRGDARGRETQYF	TGTGCCATCAGGGGGGACGCCAGGGGGCGTGAGACCCAGTACTTC
TRBV19	few	NA	TRBJ2-3	CASMVEGPSDTQYF	TGTGCCAGTATGGTGGAGGGCCCGTCAGATACGCAGTATTTT
TRBV12-3/TRBV12-4	few	NA	TRBJ2-3	CASSWTVNTQYF	TGTGCCAGCAGTTGGACTGTTAATACGCAGTATTTT
TRBV24-1	NA	NA	TRBJ2-3	CATSKPGTWGNTQYF	TGTGCCACCAGTAAACCCGGGACCTGGGGAAATACGCAGTATTTT
TRBV6-2/TRBV6-3	many	NA	TRBJ2-1	CASSSSSYNEQFF	TGTGCCAGCAGTTCTAGCTCCTACAATGAGCAGTTCTTC
TRBV19	NA	TRBD2	TRBJ2-5	CASSPQETSGGTQYF	TGTGCCAGTAGTCCTCAAGAGACTAGCGGGGGGACCCAGTACTTC
TRBV28	NA	TRBD2	TRBJ2-5	CASSLGTSSGGAVETQYF	TGTGCCAGCAGTTTGGGGACCTCTAGCGGGGGGGCCGTGGAGACCCAGTACTTC
TRBV24-1	NA	NA	TRBJ1-5	CATSDPGGAGNQPQHF	TGTGCCACCAGTGATCCGGGGGGCGCGGGCAATCAGCCCCAGCATTTT
TRBV10-1	few	NA	TRBJ2-3	CASSRGTAADTQYF	TGCGCCAGCAGTCGCGGGACAGCTGCGGATACGCAGTATTTT
TRBV9	many	NA	TRBJ2-7	CASSDGGSYEQYF	TGTGCCAGCAGCGACGGGGGATCCTACGAGCAGTACTTC
TRBV4-3	NA	NA	TRBJ2-3	CASSQDRRRTDTQYF	TGCGCCAGCAGCCAAGACAGGCGGAGAACAGATACGCAGTATTTT
TRBV18	NA	NA	TRBJ2-3	CASYTGLTSTDTQYF	TGTGCCAGCTATACAGGGTTAACTAGCACAGATACGCAGTATTTT
TRBV27	NA	NA	TRBJ2-7	CASSFASPTHYEQYF	TGTGCCAGCAGTTTCGCTAGCCCGACCCACTACGAGCAGTACTTC
TRBV20-1	few	NA	TRBJ2-7	CSARDRDHAGYEQYF	TGCAGTGCTAGAGATAGGGACCATGCCGGGTACGAGCAGTACTTC
TRBV12-5	NA	NA	TRBJ2-2	CASGTGPNTGELFF	TGTGCTAGTGGGACGGGGCCCAACACCGGGGAGCTGTTTTTT
TRBV5-5	NA	TRBD1	TRBJ2-5	CASSPRRTGHQETQYF	TGTGCCAGCAGCCCACGCCGGACAGGGCACCAAGAGACCCAGTACTTC
TRBV5-1	few	NA	TRBJ1-2	CASSLVGEDRYTF	TGCGCCAGCAGCTTGGTAGGTGAGGATCGCTACACCTTC
TRBV4-3	NA	TRBD1	TRBJ1-2	CASSQEWPGGGYTF	TGCGCCAGCAGCCAAGAATGGCCAGGGGGTGGCTACACCTTC
TRBV2	NA	NA	TRBJ1-1	CASSVAGKNTEAFF	TGTGCCAGCAGTGTCGCAGGGAAGAACACTGAAGCTTTCTTT
TRBV7-9	NA	NA	TRBJ2-3	CASSLVSEVQYF	TGTGCCAGCAGCTTAGTCTCGGAAGTGCAGTATTTT
TRBV5-1	NA	TRBD2	TRBJ2-3	CASSLGRGGSDTQYF	TGCGCCAGCAGCTTGGGGCGGGGGGGGTCAGATACGCAGTATTTT
TRBV12-3/TRBV12-4	NA	NA	TRBJ1-4	CASAGSTNEKLFF	TGTGCCAGCGCAGGGTCAACTAATGAAAAACTGTTTTTT